This record covers a single TCR beta chain. The target antigen is unknown. PCR involved 60 Vbeta and 13 Jbeta primers. The method was immunoSEQ multiplex PCR; TCRdb's version includes in-frame clones alone and lacks a portion of them. The data show under 120,000 clones, with roughly 80% seen just once and about 5% held by the top ten. The CDR3 loop spans 13 amino acids. V gave up 5 bases and J gave up 0 bases, with 7 bases separating them. Germline CDR1 and CDR2: MDHEN and SYDVKM. Donors were nominally healthy when sampled, though unrecorded immune exposures were likely. These data come from a study of cytomegalovirus exposure and HLA in healthy donors. Study-level points and caveats: In a later analysis, a missense DCLRE1C variant was linked to TCR beta V- and J-gene trimming. Highly shared sequence variants in one cluster were likely a sequencing artifact.

The chain joins TRBV28 to TRBJ1-2; D remains ambiguous. The specimen was PBMCs. This clonotype originated in a female donor in good health and CMV-seropositive. Here the CDR3 reads CASSLGANYGYTF. The CDR3 DNA reads TGTGCCAGCAGTCTGGGAGCTAACTATGGCTACACCTTC.